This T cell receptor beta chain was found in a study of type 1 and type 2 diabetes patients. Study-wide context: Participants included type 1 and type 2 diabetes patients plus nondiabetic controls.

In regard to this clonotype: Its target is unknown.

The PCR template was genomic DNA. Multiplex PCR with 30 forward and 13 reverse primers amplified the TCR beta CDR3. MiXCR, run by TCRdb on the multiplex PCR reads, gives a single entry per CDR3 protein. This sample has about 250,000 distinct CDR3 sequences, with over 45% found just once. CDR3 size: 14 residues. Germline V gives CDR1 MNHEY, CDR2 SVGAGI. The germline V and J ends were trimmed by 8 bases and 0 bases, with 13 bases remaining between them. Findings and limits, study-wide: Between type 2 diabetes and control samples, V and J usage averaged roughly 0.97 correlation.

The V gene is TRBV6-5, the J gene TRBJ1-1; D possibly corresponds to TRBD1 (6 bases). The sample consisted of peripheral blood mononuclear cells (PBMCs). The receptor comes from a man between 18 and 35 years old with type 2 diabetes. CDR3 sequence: CASQPGQMNTEAFF. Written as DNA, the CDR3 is TGTGCCAGCCAACCCGGACAGATGAACACTGAAGCTTTCTTT.